A single sample is the source of the 30 T cell receptor beta chains below, sequenced in a study of CD8 T cells in Susac syndrome. Random hexamers primed reverse transcription of roughly 0.45 to 1 ug RNA. Each CDR3 protein is one row after TCRdb ran MiXCR on the immunoSEQ multiplex PCR reads. The table lists about 140,000 distinct CDR3 sequences, 85% to 95% of them singletons. Material for sequencing was CD8+ T cells from PBMCs. The receptors were sampled from a human donor in good health.

The CDR3 bases are TGCAGCGTTGTATGGGGCGGTTATGGCTACACCTTC. Its translation is CSVVWGGYGYTF. The V gene is TRBV29-1, the J gene TRBJ1-2, with D perhaps TRBD1 (5 bases). This CDR3 has 12 amino acids. Trimming took off 4 bases at V and 5 bases at J, with 11 bases between the two ends. Germline V gene data show CDR1 as SQVTM and CDR2 as ANQGSEA.

The chain recombines TRBV4-1 with TRBJ1-1, with D uncertain. This CDR3 comprises 12 residues. Trimming removed 2 bases from V and 2 bases from J, with 3 bases in between. Germline-derived CDR1 and CDR2 are MGHRA and YSYEKL. The CDR3 sequence is CASSQTNTEAFF. The CDR3 nucleotides read TGCGCCAGCAGCCAAACTAACACTGAAGCTTTCTTT.

V and J are TRBV20-1 and TRBJ2-7; D is unclear. The CDR3 has 13 amino acids. Trimming shortened V by 5 bases and J by 3 bases, and 14 bases separated the two germline ends. Per the germline V gene, CDR1 is DFQATT and CDR2 is SNEGSKA (reference sequence). CDR3 region: CSAPELTHYEQYF. CDR3 nucleotides: TGCAGTGCTCCAGAACTCACCCACTACGAGCAGTACTTC.

This chain connects TRBV27 to TRBJ2-7; D call uncertain. Trimming shortened V by 1 base and J by 2 bases, and 6 bases separated the two germline ends. The CDR3 sequence is 13 residues long. CDR1 is MNHEY and CDR2 is SMNVEV in the germline V gene (reference sequence). The CDR3 loop is CASSLYQAYEQYF. The CDR3 DNA reads TGTGCCAGCAGTTTATATCAGGCCTACGAGCAGTACTTC.

This clonotype appeared once. The chain joins TRBV2 to TRBJ2-3; D remains unclear. This CDR3 contains 14 residues. V was pared by 9 bases and J by 0 bases, with 13 bases between. The V gene's germline CDR1 is SNHLY and CDR2 FYNNEI. The CDR3 sequence is CASIYTTSTDTQYF. The CDR3 nucleotides are TGTGCCAGTATTTACACGACTAGCACAGATACGCAGTATTTT.

The chain carries TRBV15 and TRBJ1-1, with D perhaps matching TRBD1 (5 bases). Germline loops: CDR1 LNHNV, CDR2 YYDKDF (reference sequence). The CDR3 totals 15 residues. The V end was cut by 1 base, the J end by 0 bases, with 9 bases between. CDR3 sequence reads: CATSRGQRLNTEAFF. The DNA for the CDR3 is TGTGCCACCAGCAGAGGACAGAGATTGAACACTGAAGCTTTCTTT.

This rearrangement joins TRBV28 to TRBJ2-7, with D possibly being TRBD1 (6 bases). The CDR3 runs 15 residues. The germline V and J ends were trimmed by 6 bases and 3 bases, with 18 bases remaining between them. CDR1 is MDHEN and CDR2 is SYDVKM in the germline V gene. CDR3 region: CASRPTGPRHYEQYF. For the CDR3, the DNA is TGTGCCAGCAGACCCACAGGGCCCCGACACTACGAGCAGTACTTC.

V is TRBV7-9 and J is TRBJ1-4; a weak D match, TRBD1 (5 bases). The V end lost 3 bases, the J end lost 8 bases, and 16 bases lay between the germline ends. CDR1 and CDR2 from the germline V gene are SEHNR and FQNEAQ (reference sequence). The CDR3 contains 15 residues. The chain's CDR3 is CASSFGTVTPEKLFF. The CDR3 DNA reads as TGTGCCAGCAGCTTCGGGACCGTTACCCCGGAAAAACTGTTTTTT.

This clonotype was detected once. The rearrangement joins TRBV20-1 to TRBJ1-5; 7 bases align to TRBD1. J gave up 3 bases and V 2 bases, and 4 bases lay outside the gene matches. This CDR3 has 14 residues. CDR1 and CDR2 from the germline V gene are DFQATT and SNEGSKA (reference sequence). The CDR3 DNA is TGCAGTGCTAGACGGGACAGATACAATCAGCCCCAGCATTTT. It encodes CSARRDRYNQPQHF.

V is TRBV29-1 and J is TRBJ2-2; no definite D call. CDR1 and CDR2 (germline): SQVTM, ANQGSEA. The V end was cut by 6 bases, the J end by 5 bases, with 10 bases between. CDR3 length: 12 residues. CDR3 coding DNA: TGCAGCGTCCTCGGATCAACCGGGGAGCTGTTTTTT. It is translated as CSVLGSTGELFF.

The chain recombines TRBV28 with TRBJ2-7, with D tentatively TRBD1 or TRBD2 (5 bases each). V lost 4 bases to trimming and J lost 2 bases, with 21 bases between them. Germline values: CDR1 MDHEN, CDR2 SYDVKM. The CDR3 is 17 residues long. For the CDR3, the DNA is TGTGCCAGCAGTTACCTCAGCGCCGGGGCACCTACCTACGAGCAGTACTTC. The encoded protein is CASSYLSAGAPTYEQYF.

This chain links TRBV30 with TRBJ2-3; TRBD1 is a possible D gene (5 bases). V lost 4 bases and J 2 bases, leaving 10 bases between the germline ends. This CDR3 region has 13 residues. Per the germline V gene, CDR1 is GTSNPN and CDR2 is SVGIG (reference sequence). The CDR3 loop is CAWTRVNTDTQYF. The CDR3 nucleotides are TGTGCCTGGACCAGGGTTAACACAGATACGCAGTATTTT.

This clonotype was recorded once. This sequence joins TRBV5-1 and TRBJ2-1, with 7 bases fitting TRBD2. Trimming removed 0 bases from V and 5 bases from J; junction bases left unmatched: 5. Germline V gene lookup returns CDR1 SGHRS and CDR2 YFSETQ. This CDR3 is built from 15 residues. The CDR3 is CASSLVSGWNNEQFF. CDR3 nucleotides: TGCGCCAGCAGCTTGGTTAGCGGGTGGAACAATGAGCAGTTCTTC.

This clonotype was seen once. The chain is built from TRBV13 and TRBJ2-1, with D possibly matching TRBD2 (6 bases). Germline CDR1 and CDR2: PRHDT and FYEKMQ (reference sequence). CDR3 length: 13 residues. Trimming cost V 5 bases and J 7 bases, with 12 bases left between them. The CDR3 DNA reads TGTGCCAGCAGCCTCGGACTACCGAATGAGCAGTTCTTC. Protein sequence: CASSLGLPNEQFF.

V gene TRBV12-3 or TRBV12-4 combines with J gene TRBJ2-7; D possibly corresponds to TRBD2 (6 bases). This CDR3 is built from 14 residues. V was shortened by 3 bases and J by 1 base, with 10 bases between the two germline ends. CDR3 DNA: TGTGCCAGCAGTTTGGCGGGGCCTTCCTACGAGCAGTACTTC. It is translated as CASSLAGPSYEQYF.

The chain links TRBV4-2 to TRBJ2-2; D not resolved. CDR1 is LGHNA, CDR2 YNFKEQ, per germline. This CDR3 spans 14 amino acids. V was shortened by 2 bases and J by 1 base, with 5 bases between the two germline ends. CDR3 coding DNA: TGTGCCAGCAGCCAACCCCTGAACACCGGGGAGCTGTTTTTT. Residues: CASSQPLNTGELFF.

The chain combines TRBV2 with TRBJ1-1, with 7 bases identical to TRBD1. The V gene's germline CDR1 is SNHLY and CDR2 FYNNEI. Trimming at V came to 10 bases and at J to 6 bases, leaving 8 bases not matched to a gene. CDR3 length: 12 residues. The CDR3 spells CATRGGPPEAFF. CDR3 nucleotides: TGTGCCACCAGGGGGGGCCCCCCTGAAGCTTTCTTT.

The chain joins TRBV4-1 to TRBJ2-5; TRBD1 agrees at 8 bases. CDR1 and CDR2 from the germline V gene are MGHRA and YSYEKL. The ends lost 2 bases at V and 5 bases at J; junction bases unmatched: 4. This CDR3 has 14 residues. The CDR3 sequence is CASSQRQGRETQYF. The CDR3 bases are TGCGCCAGCAGCCAAAGACAGGGGAGGGAGACCCAGTACTTC.

This chain links TRBV9 with TRBJ2-2, with unresolved D. Trimming cost V 0 bases and J 4 bases, with 7 bases left between them. The CDR3 runs 14 residues. Germline lookup yields CDR1 SGDLS and CDR2 YYNGEE. The CDR3 loop reads CASSVEVPTGELFF. The CDR3 nucleotides are TGTGCCAGCAGCGTAGAGGTACCCACCGGGGAGCTGTTTTTT.

This clonotype was observed once. The chain is built from TRBV7-9 and TRBJ2-2; unclear D gene. The CDR3 is made up of 12 amino acids. In germline, CDR1 is SEHNR, CDR2 FQNEAQ (reference sequence). This chain's CDR3 is CATDTNTGELFF. Here the CDR3 DNA reads TGTGCGACCGACACGAACACCGGGGAGCTGTTTTTT.

The chain links TRBV19 to TRBJ2-1, with D uncertain. V gave up 9 bases and J gave up 6 bases, with 15 bases separating them. The CDR3 extends over 13 amino acids. Germline CDR1 reads LNHDA; CDR2 reads SQIVND (reference sequence). CDR3 protein: CASSPWSVNEQFF. In nucleotides, the CDR3 is TGTGCCAGCTCCCCATGGAGCGTCAATGAGCAGTTCTTC.

The rearrangement links TRBV27 to TRBJ1-1, with a possible D match to TRBD1 (5 bases). The CDR3 spans 16 residues. Germline V gene data show CDR1 as MNHEY and CDR2 as SMNVEV (reference sequence). V lost 5 bases to trimming and J lost 7 bases, with 23 bases between them. In DNA form, the CDR3 reads TGTGCCAGCAGTCTATTAGGCCCTTTGGGCCAGGGTGAAGCTTTCTTT. This translates into CASSLLGPLGQGEAFF.

The V gene is TRBV9, the J gene TRBJ2-2; TRBD1 or TRBD2 may be the D gene (5 bases each). V was shortened by 0 bases and J by 4 bases, with 7 bases between the two germline ends. Per the germline V gene, CDR1 is SGDLS and CDR2 is YYNGEE. The CDR3 runs 14 residues. In nucleotides, the CDR3 is TGTGCCAGCAGCGTAGAAGGGACCACCGGGGAGCTGTTTTTT. Translating gives CASSVEGTTGELFF.

J is TRBJ1-1 and V is TRBV29-1, with D possibly being TRBD1 (5 bases). Germline CDR1 is SQVTM and CDR2 is ANQGSEA. The CDR3 has 13 amino acids. Trimming shortened V by 4 bases and J by 4 bases, and 13 bases separated the two germline ends. The CDR3 here is CSVAGGWVTEAFF. The CDR3 DNA sequence: TGCAGCGTTGCGGGGGGATGGGTCACTGAAGCTTTCTTT.

The CDR3 DNA is TGTGCCAGTACGAAGGGGGCTAACTATGGCTACACCTTC. Translation gives CASTKGANYGYTF. The chain is built from TRBV27 and TRBJ1-2; the D gene is possibly TRBD1 (6 bases). Deletions cut 9 bases from V and 0 bases from J, with 11 bases between. In germline, CDR1 is MNHEY, CDR2 SMNVEV (reference sequence). CDR3 length: 13 amino acids.

V gene TRBV29-1 combines with J gene TRBJ2-7; D may be TRBD1 (5 bases). The germline gives CDR1 SQVTM, CDR2 ANQGSEA. Trimming pared 4 bases from V and 4 bases from J, leaving 14 bases between. This CDR3 region has 13 residues. The CDR3 protein is CSVAPRVGYEQYF. CDR3 DNA sequence: TGCAGCGTTGCCCCCAGGGTGGGTTACGAGCAGTACTTC.

In DNA, the CDR3 is TGCGCCAGCAGCCAAGATTTGAGAGCGGGAGCCTACAATGAGCAGTTCTTC. It encodes CASSQDLRAGAYNEQFF. This chain links TRBV4-3 with TRBJ2-1, with 8 bases fitting TRBD2. The CDR3 covers 17 residues. With V trimmed by 0 bases and J by 2 bases, 6 bases remained unmatched. The V gene's germline CDR1 is LGHNA and CDR2 YSLEER.

This clonotype was recorded only once. The chain uses TRBV29-1 and TRBJ2-7, with TRBD2 matching 11 bases. CDR1 and CDR2 (germline): SQVTM, ANQGSEA. V lost 6 bases to trimming and J lost 3 bases; unmatched junction nucleotides: 7. This CDR3 is 14 amino acids long. Written as DNA, the CDR3 is TGCAGCGTCCCTGGACTAGCGGGCGACTACGAGCAGTACTTC. Translating it yields CSVPGLAGDYEQYF.

V and J are TRBV7-9 and TRBJ2-7, with TRBD1 as a possible D gene (6 bases). CDR1 SEHNR and CDR2 FQNEAQ come from the germline V gene (reference sequence). Trimming pared 7 bases from V and 6 bases from J, leaving 13 bases between. The CDR3 totals 12 residues. CDR3 residues: CASKGDYSEQYF. The CDR3 region has the DNA TGTGCCAGCAAGGGGGATTACTCCGAGCAGTACTTC.

V gene TRBV28 combines with J gene TRBJ2-7, with D perhaps matching TRBD2 (5 bases). The V gene lost 8 bases and the J gene lost 1 base, with 18 bases spanning the gap. Germline CDR1 and CDR2: MDHEN and SYDVKM. This CDR3 has 15 residues. CDR3 protein: CASGGAPSTSYEQYF. In DNA, the CDR3 is TGTGCCAGCGGAGGTGCCCCTAGCACATCCTACGAGCAGTACTTC.